This TCR beta chain stems from a study of response to subunit inactivated influenza vaccine. This clonotype was recorded a few times. As yet, its antigen is unknown. Study-level points and caveats: Authors suggested few new T cells are recruited by each seasonal influenza vaccination.

Germline lookup yields CDR1 SGHRS and CDR2 YFSETQ. V shed 3 bases and J shed 0 bases, with 19 bases lying between them. This CDR3 comprises 19 residues. TCRdb called the RT-PCR reads again in MiXCR, with one record for every CDR3 protein. This sample has 530,000 or so distinct CDR3 sequences, with about 14% found just once. The TCR comes from a man aged 45-60 years who received an inactivated influenza vaccine. The chain combines TRBV5-1 with TRBJ1-6; TRBD1 is a possible D gene (5 bases). Source: PBMCs from blood, taken approximately 13 days after vaccination. The CDR3 coding sequence is TGCGCCAGCAGCTCCTCCTTTCAGACAGCAAGCTCCTATAATTCACCCCTCCACTTT. This codes for CASSSSFQTASSYNSPLHF. The full variable domain, rest sourced from reference TRBV5-1 and TRBJ1-6, is KAGVTQTPRYLIKTRGQQVTLSCSPISGHRSVSWYQQTPGQGLQFLFEYFSETQRNKGNFPGRFSGRQFSNSRSEMNVSTLELGDSALYLCASSSSFQTASSYNSPLHFGNGTRLTVT.